This TCR beta chain was sequenced in a study of CD8 T cells in ankylosing spondylitis. Study findings and constraints: A motif in TCR beta, a set of about 8 highly homologous variants, appeared characteristic of ankylosing spondylitis blood. Both synovial fluid and blood in reactive arthritis had previously been reported to carry some motif variants.

Using quantitative 5'-RACE with molecular barcodes, the authors made TCR beta libraries. TCRdb used MiXCR to reprocess the 5' RACE reads, holding one entry per CDR3 protein. In the table there are about 69,000 distinct CDR3 sequences, 5.3% of which are singletons. Germline V gene lookup returns CDR1 SQVTM and CDR2 ANQGSEA. The CDR3 extends over 15 amino acids. Trimming cost V 6 bases and J 5 bases; bases outside gene matches: 9. In the case of this clonotype: The antigen remains undetermined.

The chain couples TRBV29-1 to TRBJ2-1, with 11 bases identical to TRBD1. This TCR was recovered from a male donor with ankylosing spondylitis or in good health (not recorded which). The source material was blood, either unsorted or a sorted T cell fraction (not recorded which). The CDR3: CSVVPGTGGHNEQFF. The CDR3 DNA reads as TGCAGCGTCGTCCCCGGGACAGGGGGTCACAATGAGCAGTTCTTC.